Shown below are 9 T cell receptor beta chains from a single sample sequenced in a study of cytomegalovirus exposure and HLA in healthy donors. It was with 60 Vbeta and 13 Jbeta primers that the PCR ran. This table comes from immunoSEQ multiplex PCR, and its TCRdb copy is limited to in-frame clones, with some not included. The profile shows 200,000 to 250,000 clones, over 70% of them singletons. The sample consisted of PBMCs. These receptors all stem from an older woman in good health and CMV-seropositive.

CDR3 protein: CASSPQARLADTGELFF. In nucleotides, the CDR3 is TGTGCCAGCAGCCCACAGGCTAGACTAGCGGACACCGGGGAGCTGTTTTTT. The chain combines TRBV9 with TRBJ2-2; 9 bases agree with TRBD2. Germline V gene lookup returns CDR1 SGDLS and CDR2 YYNGEE. The CDR3 consists of 17 residues. V lost 4 bases and J lost 3; bases outside the gene matches: 10. The full variable domain, rest sourced from reference TRBV9 and TRBJ2-2, is DSGVTQTPKHLITATGQRVTLRCSPRSGDLSVYWYQQSLDQGLQFLIQYYNGEERAKGNILERFSAQQFPDLHSELNLSSLELGDSALYFCASSPQARLADTGELFFGEGSRLTVL.

The V gene is TRBV19, the J gene TRBJ2-1; the D gene is possibly TRBD2 (5 bases). The CDR3 sequence is 15 residues long. V shed 4 bases and J shed 9 bases, with 19 bases lying between them. Germline CDR1 reads LNHDA; CDR2 reads SQIVND (reference sequence). This CDR3 reads CASSSDYSGDLEQFF. The CDR3, as DNA: TGTGCCAGTAGTAGCGACTACAGCGGAGACCTTGAGCAGTTCTTC.

The V and J genes are TRBV27 and TRBJ2-2; D is unresolved. The CDR3 totals 15 residues. Germline CDR1 reads MNHEY; CDR2 reads SMNVEV (reference sequence). Trimming stripped 6 bases from V and 6 bases from J, with 17 bases between. CDR3 residues: CASSQTLLSPGELFF. CDR3 DNA: TGTGCCAGCAGCCAGACTCTTTTAAGTCCCGGGGAGCTGTTTTTT.

The gene calls are TRBV7-2 and TRBJ2-5; no clear D. V lost 1 base and J 0 bases, leaving 3 bases between the germline ends. The CDR3 covers 13 residues. Germline assignment: CDR1 SGHTA and CDR2 FQGNSA. The CDR3 sequence is CASSLVYQETQYF. In DNA, the CDR3 is TGTGCCAGCAGCTTAGTATACCAAGAGACCCAGTACTTC.

The genes are TRBV7-9 and TRBJ1-2, with a tentative D call TRBD1 (5 bases). V was trimmed by 5 bases and J by 7 bases, leaving 20 bases between them. The germline V gene encodes CDR1 SEHNR and CDR2 FQNEAQ (reference sequence). The length of the CDR3 is 15 residues. The chain's CDR3 is CASSVGAGGKLGYTF. The DNA for the CDR3 is TGTGCCAGCAGCGTAGGGGCTGGGGGGAAACTTGGCTACACCTTC.

J is TRBJ2-7 and V is TRBV11-2; perhaps TRBD2 as D (6 bases). The CDR3 covers 14 residues. Germline lookup yields CDR1 SGHAT and CDR2 FQNNGV. The ends were cut back, 3 bases at V and 9 bases at J, with 18 bases in the middle. CDR3 loop: CASSFAQGDSGQYF. The CDR3, as DNA: TGTGCCAGCAGCTTCGCTCAAGGGGACTCCGGGCAGTACTTC.

The chain has TRBV27 and TRBJ1-2, with TRBD1 identical over 7 bases. The germline V gene encodes CDR1 MNHEY and CDR2 SMNVEV (reference sequence). V lost 0 bases and J lost 4; bases outside the gene matches: 5. The CDR3 sequence is 15 residues long. In DNA, the CDR3 is TGTGCCAGCAGTTTATCGGAACAGGGGTTCTATGGCTACACCTTC. The encoded protein is CASSLSEQGFYGYTF.

The count of this clone is one. The CDR3 loop reads CASRRPGGGTYEQYF. The CDR3 DNA sequence: TGTGCCAGCAGACGCCCAGGGGGAGGAACCTACGAGCAGTACTTC. The chain joins TRBV6-5 to TRBJ2-7, with a possible D match to TRBD1 (7 bases). CDR3 length: 15 residues. Trimming removed 6 bases at V and 2 bases at J, with 17 bases between. The germline V gene has CDR1 MNHEY and CDR2 SVGAGI.

The chain carries TRBV10-1 and TRBJ2-7; TRBD2 aligns across 11 bases. V dropped 6 bases and J dropped 7; count of bases not matched to a gene: 5. The CDR3 contains 13 residues. In germline, CDR1 is WNHNN, CDR2 SYGVQD (reference sequence). CDR3 amino acids: CASSRWTSGEQYF. The CDR3, as DNA: TGCGCCAGCAGCAGATGGACTAGCGGGGAGCAGTACTTC.